The clone carrying this T cell receptor beta chain was counted a few times. The target antigen is unknown. This entry belongs to a study of cytomegalovirus exposure and HLA in healthy donors. Study-wide results and caveats: In a later analysis, TCR beta V- and J-gene trimming was associated with a missense DCLRE1C variant. Later work associated around 18,000 TCR beta sequences with HLA alleles at 0.05 false discovery rate.

The ends were cut back, 1 base at V and 9 bases at J, with 10 bases in the middle. Germline loops: CDR1 WNHNN, CDR2 SYGVQD (reference sequence). This CDR3 spans 13 amino acids. It was with 60 Vbeta and 13 Jbeta primers that the PCR ran. Clones were read by immunoSEQ multiplex PCR, and TCRdb kept only the in-frame ones, dropping some. The sample includes some 150,000 clones, roughly 80% seen only once; the top ten take 2.9%. Material for sequencing was PBMCs. The V and J genes are TRBV10-1 and TRBJ2-1; tentatively, D is TRBD2 (7 bases). The clonotype comes from a woman between 25 and 40 years old in good health and CMV-seronegative. The CDR3 DNA reads TGCGCCAGCAGTGAGTACAGGGAGGGTGAGCAGTTCTTC. The encoded protein is CASSEYREGEQFF.